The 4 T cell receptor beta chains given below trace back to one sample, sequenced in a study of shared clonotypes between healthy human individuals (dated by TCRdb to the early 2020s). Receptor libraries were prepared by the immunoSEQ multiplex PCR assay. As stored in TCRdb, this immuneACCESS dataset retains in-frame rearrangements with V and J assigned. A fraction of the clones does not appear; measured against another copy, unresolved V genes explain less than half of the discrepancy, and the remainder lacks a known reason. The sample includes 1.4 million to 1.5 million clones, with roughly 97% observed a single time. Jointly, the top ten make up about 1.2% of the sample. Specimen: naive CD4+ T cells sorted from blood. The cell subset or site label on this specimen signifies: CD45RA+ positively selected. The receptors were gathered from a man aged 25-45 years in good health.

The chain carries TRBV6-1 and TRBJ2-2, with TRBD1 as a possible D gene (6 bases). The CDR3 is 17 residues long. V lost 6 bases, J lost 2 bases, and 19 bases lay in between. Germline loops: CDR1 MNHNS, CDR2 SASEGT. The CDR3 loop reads CASRERSGTPNTGELFF. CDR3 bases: TGTGCCAGCAGAGAACGTTCCGGGACACCTAACACCGGGGAGCTGTTTTTT.

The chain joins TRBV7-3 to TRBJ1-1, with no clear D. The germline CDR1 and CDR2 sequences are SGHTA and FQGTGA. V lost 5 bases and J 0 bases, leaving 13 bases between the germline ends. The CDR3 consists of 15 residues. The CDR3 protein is CASSPEPGLNTEAFF. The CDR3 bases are TGTGCCAGCAGCCCCGAACCCGGGCTGAACACTGAAGCTTTCTTT.

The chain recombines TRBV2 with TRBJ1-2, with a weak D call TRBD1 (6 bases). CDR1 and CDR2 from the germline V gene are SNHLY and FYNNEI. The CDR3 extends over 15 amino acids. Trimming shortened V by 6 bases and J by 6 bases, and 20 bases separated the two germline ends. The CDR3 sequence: CASSLRDKKGDGYTF. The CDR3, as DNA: TGTGCCAGCAGCCTCCGGGACAAAAAAGGGGATGGCTACACCTTC. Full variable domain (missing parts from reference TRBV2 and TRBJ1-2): EPEVTQTPSHQVTQMGQEVILRCVPISNHLYFYWYRQILGQKVEFLVSFYNNEISEKSEIFDDQFSVERPDGSNFTLKIRSTKLEDSAMYFCASSLRDKKGDGYTFGSGTRLTVV.

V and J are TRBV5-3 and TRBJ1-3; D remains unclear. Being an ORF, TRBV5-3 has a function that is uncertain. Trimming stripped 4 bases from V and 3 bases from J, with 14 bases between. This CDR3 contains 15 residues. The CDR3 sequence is CARSPRRAIGNTIYF. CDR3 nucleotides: TGTGCCAGAAGCCCGCGTCGGGCTATTGGAAACACCATATATTTT.